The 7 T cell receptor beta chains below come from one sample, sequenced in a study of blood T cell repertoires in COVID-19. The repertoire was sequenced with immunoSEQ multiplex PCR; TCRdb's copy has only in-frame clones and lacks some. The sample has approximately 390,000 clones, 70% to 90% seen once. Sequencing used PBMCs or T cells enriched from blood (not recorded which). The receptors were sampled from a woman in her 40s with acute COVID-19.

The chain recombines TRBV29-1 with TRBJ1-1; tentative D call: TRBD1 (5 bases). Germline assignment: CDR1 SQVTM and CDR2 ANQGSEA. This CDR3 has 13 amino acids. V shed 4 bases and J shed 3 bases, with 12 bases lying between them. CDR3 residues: CSVGSRGYTEAFF. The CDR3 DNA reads TGCAGCGTTGGTTCGCGGGGGTACACTGAAGCTTTCTTT.

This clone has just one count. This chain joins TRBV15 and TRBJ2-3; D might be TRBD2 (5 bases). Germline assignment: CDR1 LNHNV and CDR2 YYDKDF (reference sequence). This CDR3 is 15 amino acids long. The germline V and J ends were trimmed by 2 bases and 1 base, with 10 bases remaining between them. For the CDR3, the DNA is TGTGCCACCAGCAGACCGATCGGGGGCACAGATACGCAGTATTTT. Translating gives CATSRPIGGTDTQYF.

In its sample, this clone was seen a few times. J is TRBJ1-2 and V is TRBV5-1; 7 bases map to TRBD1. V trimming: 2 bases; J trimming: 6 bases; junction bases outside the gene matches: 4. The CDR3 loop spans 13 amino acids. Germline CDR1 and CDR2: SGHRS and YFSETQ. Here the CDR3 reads CASSFGTADGYTF. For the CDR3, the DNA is TGCGCCAGCAGCTTCGGGACAGCAGATGGCTACACCTTC. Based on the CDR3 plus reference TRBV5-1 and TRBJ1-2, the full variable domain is KAGVTQTPRYLIKTRGQQVTLSCSPISGHRSVSWYQQTPGQGLQFLFEYFSETQRNKGNFPGRFSGRQFSNSRSEMNVSTLELGDSALYLCASSFGTADGYTFGSGTRLTVV.

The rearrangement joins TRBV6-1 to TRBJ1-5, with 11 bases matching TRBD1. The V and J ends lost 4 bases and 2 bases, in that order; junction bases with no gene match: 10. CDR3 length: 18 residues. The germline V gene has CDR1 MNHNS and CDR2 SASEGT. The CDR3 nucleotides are TGTGCCAGCAGTGGGGACAGGGGGTGGGGATCGGGCAATCAGCCCCAGCATTTT. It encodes CASSGDRGWGSGNQPQHF.

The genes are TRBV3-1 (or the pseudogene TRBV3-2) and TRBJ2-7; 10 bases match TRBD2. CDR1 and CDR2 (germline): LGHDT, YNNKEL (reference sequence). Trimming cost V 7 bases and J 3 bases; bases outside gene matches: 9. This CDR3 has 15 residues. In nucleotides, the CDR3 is TGTGCCAGCAAAGGATTAGCGGGAGGTTACTACGAGCAGTACTTC. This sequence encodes CASKGLAGGYYEQYF.

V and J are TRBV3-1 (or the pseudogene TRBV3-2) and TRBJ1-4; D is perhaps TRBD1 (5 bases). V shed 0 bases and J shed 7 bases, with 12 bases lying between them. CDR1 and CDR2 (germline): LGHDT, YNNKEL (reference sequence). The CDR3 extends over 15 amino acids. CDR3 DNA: TGTGCCAGCAGCCAAGAAGTACAGGAGCTTGAAAAACTGTTTTTT. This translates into CASSQEVQELEKLFF.

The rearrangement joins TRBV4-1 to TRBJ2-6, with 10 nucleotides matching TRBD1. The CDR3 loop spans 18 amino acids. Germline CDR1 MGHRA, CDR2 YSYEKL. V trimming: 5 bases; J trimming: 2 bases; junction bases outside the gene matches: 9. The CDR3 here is CASSSGTGDRPGANVLTF. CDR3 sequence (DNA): TGCGCCAGCAGCTCCGGGACAGGGGATAGGCCTGGGGCCAACGTCCTGACTTTC.